This T cell receptor (beta chain) originates from a study of cytomegalovirus exposure and HLA in healthy donors (dated by TCRdb to about 2017). At the level of the whole study: According to an earlier analysis of a few hundred of the donors, some 180 million T cells yielded over 90 million unique TCR beta sequences and 276 Gb of sequence data. An early release that covered more than 550 HLA-typed donors contained approximately 320 gigabases of sequencing data and approximately 85 million unique TCR sequences. The genetic ancestry cluster associated with self-reported Caucasian donors included 70% to 85% of the 398 genotyped donors. The study aimed to test whether cataloging public T cell receptors could reveal signatures of past pathogen exposure. The study profiled the T cell repertoires of 500 to 800 subjects by immunosequencing and related them to cytomegalovirus serostatus. A separate validation cohort of approximately 130 different subjects was used in addition to the approximately 700-subject first cohort. High-throughput TCR immunosequencing, statistical association of individual TCRs with disease status, and machine learning were combined to predict cytomegalovirus infection status. A later analysis re-examined previously published TCR beta repertoires from over 500 donors and added high-resolution HLA genotyping to investigate patterns of TCR occurrence. Rather than drawing on any new phenotypic data, the later analysis identified candidate immune exposures from TCR beta sequences and the way those sequences occurred across donors. In an earlier analysis of 500 to 650 of the donors, high-throughput TCR beta sequencing was used to judge whether each TCR beta V gene segment behaved as functional or pseudogenic. Donor age, sex, ethnicity and CMV serostatus were compiled together with the repertoire data. Genome-wide SNP genotypes for about three fifths of the roughly 700 donors were used in a later genetic analysis, which treated that subset as a discovery cohort. All discovery cohort repertoires had been generated on a single sequencing platform. HLA typing covered class I and class II loci at four-digit resolution. Typing coverage differed by locus: A, B, C, DRB1 and DQB1 were typed in about 629-640 donors, DQA1 in about 500, DPA1 in 600 to 610, and DPB1 in roughly 470. Several DR-DQ haplotypes were treated as single units for association and clustering because of strong linkage in the cohort. Across 300 to 400 genotyped donors of the cohort, an average of approximately 200,000 unique TCR beta nucleotide sequences per donor were sequenced, and about a sixth of those sequences were non-productive.

Summary of the overall study and its limitations: A later analysis found that most CMV-associated TCR beta chains appeared HLA-restricted, with HLA associations seemingly driven largely by CMV exposure. Most TCR sequences were seen in very few donors, while some public TCRs were found in many individuals. According to the authors, the approach could potentially be generalized to other disease states and immunological phenotypes. Three of the identified cytomegalovirus-associated TCR beta chains were confirmed in vitro to be specific for cytomegalovirus antigens. In the study, around 150 TCR beta chains were listed as associated with cytomegalovirus. HLA typing was unavailable for some donors at each locus, so association tests used only the typed subset. Some IMGT-functional V segments, including TRBV6-2 and TRBV6-3, could not be told apart with the 87-base-pair reads, so those segments were excluded. Linkage disequilibrium might explain the correlated functional status among segregating V segments, but an unknown experimental factor could not be ruled out. In a later analysis, several top co-occurrence clusters were reported to appear linked to parvovirus B19, influenza, CMV and Epstein-Barr virus. Presence/absence analyses assumed roughly uniform sequencing depth across donors, an assumption that may not hold. Because counts were too low, 15 to 20 rarely observed V segments, including chromosome 9 orphons, were excluded from the earlier analysis of 587 of the donors. This cohort had only TCR beta chains sequenced, and the lack of alpha or paired-chain data limited which features could be detected. Immune exposure information for the cohort was limited to CMV serostatus. An association between a missense DCLRE1C variant and V-gene and J-gene trimming of TCR beta chains was found in a later genetic analysis and replicated in an independent cohort. Cytomegalovirus status was reported to be diagnosed by the classifier with high specificity and sensitivity in both the original and validation cohorts. According to a later genetic analysis, donors in an Asian-associated ancestry cluster had fewer N-insertions in productive TCRs than the approximately 650-donor mean. According to a later analysis, TCR association rates differed among HLA loci, with DRB1 alleles showing the most associated TCRs and HLA-C alleles showing the fewest. When HLA alleles, especially DR and DQ, strongly co-occurred, attributing TCR associations to individual alleles was difficult. A cluster of highly shared sequence variants was judged likely to be a technical artifact of the sequencing pipeline. In an earlier analysis of 450 to 750 of the donors, most TCR beta V segments appeared in productive rearrangements about 90% or about 30% of the time, broadly matching IMGT annotations. A later analysis found that HLA-associated TCR beta chains were more clonally expanded and had lower generation probabilities than equally common non-associated chains. A further reported finding was that TCR beta sequences accurately predicted the HLA-A and HLA-B alleles for most subjects in the first cohort. Specific HLA alleles were associated with some 15,000 TCR beta sequences at a false discovery rate of 0.05 in a later analysis.

The cohort consisted of 650 to 850 healthy bone marrow donors. At the time of sampling, all cohort members were nominally healthy, though unrecorded immune exposures were likely present. The donor tested CMV seronegative, placing the donor among the 350 to 400 seronegative members of the cohort. A peripheral blood sample was provided by each donor, and peripheral blood mononuclear cells were used for TCR beta sequencing. The Qiagen DNeasy Blood Extraction Kit was used to extract genomic DNA from the blood cell samples. The library was built by means of the immunoSEQ multiplex PCR assay. For the multiplex PCR, a mixture combining 60 forward primers for TCR Vbeta segments and 13 reverse primers for TCR Jbeta segments was used. The CDR3 region of rearranged TCR beta genes was amplified from genomic DNA by a multiplex PCR assay. On the Illumina HiSeq System, the amplified TCR beta libraries were sequenced as 87-base-pair reads. As for the original processing: In a later analysis, roughly 80 million unique TCR beta chains were counted across the roughly 670 repertoires, and approximately 9.9 million of these chains were shared by at least two donors. Raw reads were error-corrected and collapsed into unique sequences with a nearest-neighbor algorithm that merged closely related sequences to remove PCR and sequencing errors. CDR3 sequences were aligned to IMGT reference sequences to assign V, D and J gene segments. Each retained sequence needed at least a six-nucleotide match to both a V gene segment and a J gene segment. Rearrangements were called productive when the CDR3 lacked stop codons and stayed in frame with V and J; all others were non-productive. Following IMGT convention, CDR3 was defined as the stretch from the second conserved V-encoded cysteine up to the conserved J-encoded phenylalanine. Sequences without an unambiguous match to a single V gene segment were excluded from the earlier analysis of about 600 of the donors. An earlier analysis of 500 to 600 of the donors classified V segments as functional when productive rearrangements were above 56.7% and as segregating when the standard deviation between donors was above 5%. A statistical classification framework was built to diagnose cytomegalovirus status from the catalog of TCR beta chain sequences. A later analysis assigned V and J genes by comparing TCR nucleotide sequences with IMGT/GENE-DB human TR gene sequences. Using the TCRdist pipeline, a later analysis assigned CDR3 sequences along with most-parsimonious VDJ recombination scenarios. In a later analysis, every TCR beta chain was defined by the combination of its CDR3 amino acid sequence and its V-gene family, and reads without a unique V-gene family were dropped. In a later analysis, fewer than 650 highly shared, low-generation-probability nucleotide sequences were removed to address suspected cross-contamination and a sequencing artifact. A later analysis calculated a clonal expansion index for each public chain from normalized within-repertoire ranks of inferred template counts. A later analysis computed generation probabilities with a VDJ recombination model fitted to out-of-frame rearrangements, and checked the results against IGoR. Hypergeometric tests were used in a later analysis to score TCR-TCR, TCR-HLA and TCR-CMV co-occurrence, with a repertoire-size bias correction applied to the TCR pairs. False discovery rates were estimated in a later analysis by permuting HLA or CMV assignments 20 times. In a later analysis, co-occurring TCRs were grouped with DBSCAN, and TCRdist sequence similarity was added when clustering was performed within HLA-allele-positive subsets. Repertoires with fewer than 30,000 or more than 120,000 public chains were left out of co-occurrence clustering, as were several repertoires with anomalous nucleotide sharing. TCRdb retrieved this table from immuneACCESS and kept in-frame rearrangements only. Not all clones are present; in checked studies, unresolved V genes account for under half, and no reason is known for the remainder. V and J calls and clone size are those listed in that table; D and trimming were worked out from the DNA. Across this sample there are under 200,000 clones, with approximately 70% seen only once. The ten largest clones capture less than 2% of the sample.

This clone was picked up a small number of times. Which antigen it targets is not known. It has no much larger one-base neighbor in the sample; base qualities were not kept. The CDR3, from cysteine to phenylalanine, totals 15 residues. Of the read, only the CDR3 DNA is kept; its 45 bases are in frame from base 1. Looking up the germline V gene (reference sequence) yields CDR1 GTSNPN and CDR2 SVGIG. The chain uses TRBV30 and TRBJ2-1, and TRBD2 aligns with 9 junction nucleotides. Sample: PBMCs. The TCR comes from a woman in her thirties in good health and CMV-seronegative. The encoded CDR3 is CAGGLAGNKGNEQFF. Read as DNA, the sequence is TGTGCGGGGGGGCTAGCGGGAAACAAGGGCAATGAGCAGTTCTTC.